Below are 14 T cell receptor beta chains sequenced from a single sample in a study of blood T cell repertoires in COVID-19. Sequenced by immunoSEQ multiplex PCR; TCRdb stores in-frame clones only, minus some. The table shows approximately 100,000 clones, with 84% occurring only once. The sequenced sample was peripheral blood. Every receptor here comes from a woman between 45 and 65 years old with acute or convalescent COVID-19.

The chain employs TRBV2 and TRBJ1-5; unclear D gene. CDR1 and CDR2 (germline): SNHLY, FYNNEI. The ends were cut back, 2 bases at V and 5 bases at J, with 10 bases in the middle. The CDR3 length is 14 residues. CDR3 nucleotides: TGTGCCAGCAGTGAAAGGAACGAGGATCAGCCCCAGCATTTT. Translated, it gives CASSERNEDQPQHF.

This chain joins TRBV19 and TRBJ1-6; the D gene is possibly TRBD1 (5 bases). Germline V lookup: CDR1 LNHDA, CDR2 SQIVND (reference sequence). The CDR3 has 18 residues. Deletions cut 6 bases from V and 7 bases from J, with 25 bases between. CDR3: CASSRLRGPGQGNSPLHF. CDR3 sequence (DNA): TGTGCCAGTAGCCGATTAAGGGGTCCAGGACAAGGCAATTCACCCCTCCACTTT.

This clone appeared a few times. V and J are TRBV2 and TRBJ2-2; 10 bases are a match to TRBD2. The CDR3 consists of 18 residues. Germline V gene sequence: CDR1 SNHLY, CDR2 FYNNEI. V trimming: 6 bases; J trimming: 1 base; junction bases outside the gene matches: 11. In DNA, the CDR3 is TGTGCCAGCAGCCGGCTAGCGGGGGCCAGATTGAACACCGGGGAGCTGTTTTTT. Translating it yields CASSRLAGARLNTGELFF.

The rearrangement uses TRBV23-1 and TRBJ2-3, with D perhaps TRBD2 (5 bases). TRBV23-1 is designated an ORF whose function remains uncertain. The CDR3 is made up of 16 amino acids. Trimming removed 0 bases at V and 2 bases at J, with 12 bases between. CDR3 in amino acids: CASSQSRGRDTDTQYF. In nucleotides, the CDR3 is TGCGCCAGCAGTCAATCACGAGGCCGGGACACAGATACGCAGTATTTT.

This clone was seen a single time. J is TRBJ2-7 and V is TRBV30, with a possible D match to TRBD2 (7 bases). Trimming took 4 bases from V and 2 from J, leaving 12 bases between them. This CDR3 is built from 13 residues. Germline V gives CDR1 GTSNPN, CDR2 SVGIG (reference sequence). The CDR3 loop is CAWKEGGAYEQYF. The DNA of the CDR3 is TGTGCCTGGAAGGAGGGGGGGGCCTACGAGCAGTACTTC. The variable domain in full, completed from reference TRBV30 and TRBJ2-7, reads SQTIHQWPATLVQPVGSPLSLECTVEGTSNPNLYWYRQAAGRGLQLLFYSVGIGQISSEVPQNLSASRPQDRQFILSSKKLLLSDSGFYLCAWKEGGAYEQYFGPGTRLTVT.

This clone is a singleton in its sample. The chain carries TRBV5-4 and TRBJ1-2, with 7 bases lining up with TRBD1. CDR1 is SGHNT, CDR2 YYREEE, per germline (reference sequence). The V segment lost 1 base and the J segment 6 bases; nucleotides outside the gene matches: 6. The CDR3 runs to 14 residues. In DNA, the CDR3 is TGTGCCAGCAGCTTGATGGACAGGCGCGATGGCTACACCTTC. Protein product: CASSLMDRRDGYTF.

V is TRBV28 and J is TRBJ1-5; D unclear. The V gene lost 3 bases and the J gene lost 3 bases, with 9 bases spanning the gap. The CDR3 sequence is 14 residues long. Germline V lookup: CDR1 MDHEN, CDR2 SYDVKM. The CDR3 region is CASSFLRPNQPQHF. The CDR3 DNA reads TGTGCCAGCAGTTTCCTGCGGCCCAATCAGCCCCAGCATTTT.

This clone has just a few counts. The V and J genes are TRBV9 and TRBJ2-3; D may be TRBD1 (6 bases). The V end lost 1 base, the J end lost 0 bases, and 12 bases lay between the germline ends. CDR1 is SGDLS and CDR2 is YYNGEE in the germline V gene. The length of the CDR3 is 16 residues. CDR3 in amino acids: CASSVYLQGSTDTQYF. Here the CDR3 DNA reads TGTGCCAGCAGCGTATACCTACAGGGCAGCACAGATACGCAGTATTTT.

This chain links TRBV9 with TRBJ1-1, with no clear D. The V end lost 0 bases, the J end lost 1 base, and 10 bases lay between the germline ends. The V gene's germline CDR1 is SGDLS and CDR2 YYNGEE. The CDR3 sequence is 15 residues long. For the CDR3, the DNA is TGTGCCAGCAGCGTAGGGGCAGCCCAGAACACTGAAGCTTTCTTT. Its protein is CASSVGAAQNTEAFF.

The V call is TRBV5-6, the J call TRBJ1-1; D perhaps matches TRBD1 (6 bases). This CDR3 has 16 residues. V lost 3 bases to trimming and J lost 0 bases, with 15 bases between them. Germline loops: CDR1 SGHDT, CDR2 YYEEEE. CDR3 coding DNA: TGTGCCAGCAGCTCTTGGGCCGGGACATTGAACACTGAAGCTTTCTTT. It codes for CASSSWAGTLNTEAFF.

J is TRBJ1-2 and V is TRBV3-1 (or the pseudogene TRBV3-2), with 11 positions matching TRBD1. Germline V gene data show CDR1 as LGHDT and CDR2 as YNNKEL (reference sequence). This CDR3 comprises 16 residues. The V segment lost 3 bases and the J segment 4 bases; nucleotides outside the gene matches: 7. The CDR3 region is CASSQGQGGTFYGYTF. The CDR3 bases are TGTGCCAGCAGCCAGGGACAGGGGGGAACCTTCTATGGCTACACCTTC.

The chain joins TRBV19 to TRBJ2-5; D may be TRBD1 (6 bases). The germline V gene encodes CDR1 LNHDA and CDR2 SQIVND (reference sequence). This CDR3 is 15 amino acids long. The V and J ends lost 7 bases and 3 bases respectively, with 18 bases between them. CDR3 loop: CASNKFQGREETQYF. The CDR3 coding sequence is TGTGCCAGTAACAAATTCCAGGGGCGTGAAGAGACCCAGTACTTC.

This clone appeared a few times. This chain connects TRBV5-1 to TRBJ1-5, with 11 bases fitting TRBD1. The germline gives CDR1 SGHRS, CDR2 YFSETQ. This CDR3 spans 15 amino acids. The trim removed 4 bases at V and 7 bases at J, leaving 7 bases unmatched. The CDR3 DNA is TGCGCCAGCAGCCCGGGACAGGGGGTGGGACAGCCCCAGCATTTT. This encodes CASSPGQGVGQPQHF.

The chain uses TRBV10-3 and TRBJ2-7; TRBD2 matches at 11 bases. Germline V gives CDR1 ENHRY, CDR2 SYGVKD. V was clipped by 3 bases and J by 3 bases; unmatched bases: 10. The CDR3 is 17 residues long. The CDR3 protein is CAISDSPGTSGRYEQYF. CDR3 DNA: TGTGCCATCAGTGATTCGCCGGGGACTAGCGGCCGCTACGAGCAGTACTTC.